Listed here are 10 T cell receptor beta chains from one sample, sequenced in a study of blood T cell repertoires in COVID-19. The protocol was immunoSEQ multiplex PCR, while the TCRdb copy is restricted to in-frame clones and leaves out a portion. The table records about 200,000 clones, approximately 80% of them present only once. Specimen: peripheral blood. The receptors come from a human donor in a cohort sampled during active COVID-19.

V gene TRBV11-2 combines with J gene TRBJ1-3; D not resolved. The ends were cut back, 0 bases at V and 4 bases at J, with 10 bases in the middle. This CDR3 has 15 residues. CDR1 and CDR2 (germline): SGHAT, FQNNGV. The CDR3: CASSLDLGNGNTIYF. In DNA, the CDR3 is TGTGCCAGCAGCTTAGATCTCGGTAACGGAAACACCATATATTTT.

DNA of the CDR3: TGTGCCAGCAGCCTCACGTGGGGGGGTAGGTACGAGCAGTACTTC. This encodes CASSLTWGGRYEQYF. This rearrangement joins TRBV5-5 to TRBJ2-7, with TRBD2 matching over 7 bases. This CDR3 spans 15 amino acids. The V gene end was trimmed by 4 bases and the J gene end by 4 bases; junction bases not matched to a gene: 11. CDR1 is SGHKS and CDR2 is YYEKEE in the germline V gene (reference sequence).

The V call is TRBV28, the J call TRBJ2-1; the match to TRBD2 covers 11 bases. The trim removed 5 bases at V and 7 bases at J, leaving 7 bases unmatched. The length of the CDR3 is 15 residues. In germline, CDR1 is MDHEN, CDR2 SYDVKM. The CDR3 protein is CASSTSGRTGNEQFF. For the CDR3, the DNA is TGTGCCAGCAGTACTAGCGGGAGAACGGGAAATGAGCAGTTCTTC.

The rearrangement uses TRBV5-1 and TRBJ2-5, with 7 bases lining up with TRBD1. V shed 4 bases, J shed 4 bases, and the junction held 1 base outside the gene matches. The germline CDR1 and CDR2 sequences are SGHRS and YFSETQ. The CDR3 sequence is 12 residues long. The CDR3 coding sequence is TGCGCCAGCAGCGGGGACAGAGAGACCCAGTACTTC. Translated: CASSGDRETQYF.

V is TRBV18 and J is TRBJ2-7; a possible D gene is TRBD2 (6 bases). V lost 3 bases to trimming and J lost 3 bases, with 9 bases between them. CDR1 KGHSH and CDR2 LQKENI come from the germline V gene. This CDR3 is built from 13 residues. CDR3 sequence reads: CASSPLAYYEQYF. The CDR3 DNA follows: TGTGCCAGCTCACCGCTAGCGTACTACGAGCAGTACTTC. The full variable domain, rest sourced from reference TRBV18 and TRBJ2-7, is NAGVMQNPRHLVRRRGQEARLRCSPMKGHSHVYWYRQLPEEGLKFMVYLQKENIIDESGMPKERFSAEFPKEGPSILRIQQVVRGDSAAYFCASSPLAYYEQYFGPGTRLTVT.

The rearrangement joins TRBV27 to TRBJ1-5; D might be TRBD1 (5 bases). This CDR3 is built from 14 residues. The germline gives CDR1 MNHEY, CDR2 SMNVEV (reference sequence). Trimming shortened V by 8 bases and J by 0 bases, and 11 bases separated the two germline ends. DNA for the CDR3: TGTGCCAGCGGGGGAGGGAATAGCAATCAGCCCCAGCATTTT. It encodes CASGGGNSNQPQHF.

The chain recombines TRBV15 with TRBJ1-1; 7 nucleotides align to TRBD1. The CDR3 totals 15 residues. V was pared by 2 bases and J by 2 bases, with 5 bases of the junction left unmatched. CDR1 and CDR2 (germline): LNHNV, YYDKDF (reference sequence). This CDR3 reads CATSRWTGANTEAFF. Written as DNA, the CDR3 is TGTGCCACCAGCAGATGGACAGGTGCCAACACTGAAGCTTTCTTT.

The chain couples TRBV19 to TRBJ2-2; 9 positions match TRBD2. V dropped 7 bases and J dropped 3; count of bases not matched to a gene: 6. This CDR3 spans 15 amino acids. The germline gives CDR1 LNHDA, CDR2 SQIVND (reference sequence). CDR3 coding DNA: TGTGCCAGTAACAACATAGCGGGGGACACCGGGGAGCTGTTTTTT. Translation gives CASNNIAGDTGELFF.

The CDR3 region has the DNA TGTGCCAGTAGTATACCCTACGAGGGCGAGCAGTACTTC. Its protein is CASSIPYEGEQYF. The rearrangement joins TRBV19 to TRBJ2-7; D perhaps matches TRBD2 (5 bases). The V gene lost 2 bases and the J gene lost 6 bases, with 11 bases spanning the gap. Germline V gene data show CDR1 as LNHDA and CDR2 as SQIVND (reference sequence). The CDR3 sequence is 13 residues long.

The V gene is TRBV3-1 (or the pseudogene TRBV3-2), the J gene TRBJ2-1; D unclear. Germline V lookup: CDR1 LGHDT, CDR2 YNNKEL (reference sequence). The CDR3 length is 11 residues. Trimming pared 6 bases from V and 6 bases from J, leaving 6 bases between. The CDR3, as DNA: TGTGCCAGCAGTCATCCCAATGAGCAGTTCTTC. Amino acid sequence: CASSHPNEQFF.